Presented here are 13 T cell receptor beta chains from one specimen sequenced in a study of OX40 agonist ivuxolimab in advanced cancers. Using immunoSEQ multiplex PCR, the repertoire was profiled, and TCRdb retains in-frame clones only, with some absent. The sample records about 35,000 clones, 80% to 85% being singletons. The specimen was CD4+ or CD8+ T cells sorted from blood, collected in a trial of the OX40 agonist ivuxolimab. The source is an adult with an advanced solid tumor such as melanoma, head and neck, liver or kidney cancer.

The chain joins TRBV7-2 to TRBJ1-2, with D perhaps TRBD1 (6 bases). Trimming stripped 5 bases from V and 4 bases from J, with 14 bases between. This CDR3 is 14 amino acids long. The germline V gene has CDR1 SGHTA and CDR2 FQGNSA. CDR3 sequence: CASSHTGQPYGYTF. CDR3 in DNA: TGTGCCAGCAGCCACACAGGACAGCCCTATGGCTACACCTTC.

This clone was detected once. The rearrangement uses TRBV9 and TRBJ2-1; 8 bases agree with TRBD2. J lost 9 bases, V lost 0 bases, and 5 bases had no gene match. Per the germline V gene, CDR1 is SGDLS and CDR2 is YYNGEE. This CDR3 has 14 residues. CDR3 in amino acids: CASSVVREVGEQFF. CDR3 sequence (DNA): TGTGCCAGCAGCGTAGTGCGGGAGGTCGGTGAGCAGTTCTTC.

The J gene is TRBJ1-1, the V gene TRBV7-2, with D tentatively TRBD1 (5 bases). CDR1 SGHTA and CDR2 FQGNSA come from the germline V gene. CDR3 size: 16 residues. Trimming took 7 bases from V and 3 from J, leaving 21 bases between them. The CDR3 bases are TGTGCCAGCACCCCAGTCCCTGAGGGACCACACACTGAAGCTTTCTTT. Protein product: CASTPVPEGPHTEAFF.

The rearrangement joins TRBV11-2 to TRBJ2-6, with a tentative D call TRBD1 (5 bases). V was clipped by 3 bases and J by 1 base, with 16 bases between them. Germline V gene sequence: CDR1 SGHAT, CDR2 FQNNGV. The CDR3 is 18 residues long. In nucleotides, the CDR3 is TGTGCCAGCAGCTTCCTAGGGGCAGGATGGTCTGGGGCCAACGTCCTGACTTTC. Translated: CASSFLGAGWSGANVLTF.

Only a few counts were recorded for this clone. The chain combines TRBV27 with TRBJ1-6, with D unresolved. V gave up 5 bases and J gave up 7 bases, with 18 bases separating them. Germline CDR1 reads MNHEY; CDR2 reads SMNVEV (reference sequence). The CDR3 sequence is 16 residues long. This CDR3 reads CASSPRAGIINSPLHF. CDR3 DNA: TGTGCCAGCAGTCCTCGTGCGGGAATTATCAATTCACCCCTCCACTTT.

This chain joins TRBV28 and TRBJ1-1, with 7 bases lining up with TRBD1. This CDR3 region has 14 residues. V shed 6 bases, J shed 0 bases, and the junction held 4 bases outside the gene matches. CDR1 is MDHEN and CDR2 is SYDVKM in the germline V gene. CDR3 in amino acids: CASSPDRVNTEAFF. The CDR3 region has the DNA TGTGCCAGCAGCCCCGACAGGGTGAACACTGAAGCTTTCTTT.

This rearrangement joins TRBV28 to TRBJ2-5; TRBD2 aligns across 12 bases. The V gene end was trimmed by 2 bases and the J gene end by 3 bases; junction bases not matched to a gene: 4. Per the germline V gene, CDR1 is MDHEN and CDR2 is SYDVKM. There are 16 residues in the CDR3. CDR3 coding DNA: TGTGCCAGCAGTTTAGCTAGCGGGGGGGCTGAAGAGACCCAGTACTTC. Its translation: CASSLASGGAEETQYF. Full variable domain (outside the CDR3, taken from reference TRBV28 and TRBJ2-5): DVKVTQSSRYLVKRTGEKVFLECVQDMDHENMFWYRQDPGLGLRLIYFSYDVKMKEKGDIPEGYSVSREKKERFSLILESASTNQTSMYLCASSLASGGAEETQYFGPGTRLLVL.

The V gene is TRBV28, the J gene TRBJ2-5; D assignment may be TRBD1 or TRBD2 (6 bases each). The CDR3 contains 19 residues. Germline assignment: CDR1 MDHEN and CDR2 SYDVKM. Deletions cut 6 bases from V and 5 bases from J, with 31 bases between. In nucleotides, the CDR3 is TGTGCCAGCAGCTCGAACCTTCTTACCCGGAGGGGGGTGCGGGAGACCCAGTACTTC. As protein: CASSSNLLTRRGVRETQYF.

J is TRBJ2-3 and V is TRBV5-1; 12 bases line up with TRBD2. Germline CDR1 and CDR2: SGHRS and YFSETQ. The CDR3 loop spans 18 amino acids. Losses at the gene ends were 4 bases for V and 4 bases for J; bases not matched to a gene: 13. The CDR3 region is CASSPGTSGSLVADTQYF. As DNA, the CDR3 is TGCGCCAGCAGCCCCGGGACTAGCGGGTCCCTAGTGGCAGATACGCAGTATTTT. The full variable domain, rest sourced from reference TRBV5-1 and TRBJ2-3, is KAGVTQTPRYLIKTRGQQVTLSCSPISGHRSVSWYQQTPGQGLQFLFEYFSETQRNKGNFPGRFSGRQFSNSRSEMNVSTLELGDSALYLCASSPGTSGSLVADTQYFGPGTRLTVL.

CDR3 residues: CASSLVGRGPSEQFF. CDR3 DNA sequence: TGTGCCAGCAGCTTAGTAGGCAGGGGGCCGTCTGAGCAGTTCTTC. V and J are TRBV7-9 and TRBJ2-1, with 8 bases lining up with TRBD1. V lost 1 base to trimming and J lost 9 bases; unmatched junction nucleotides: 8. The germline gives CDR1 SEHNR, CDR2 FQNEAQ (reference sequence). This CDR3 contains 15 residues.

This clone appeared a single time. An end of the junction does not agree with germline; a read error may underlie this. CDR3 sequence: CASSQDLKGWEAF. DNA for the CDR3: TGCGCCAGCAGCCAAGATCTGAAGGGGTGGGAGGCCTTC. This chain joins TRBV4-3 and TRBJ1-2, with D tentatively TRBD1 (5 bases). This CDR3 spans 13 amino acids. Germline loops: CDR1 LGHNA, CDR2 YSLEER.

CDR3 amino acids: CASSLWGMNTEAFF. The CDR3 nucleotides read TGTGCCAGCAGCTTATGGGGAATGAACACTGAAGCTTTCTTT. The V call is TRBV11-2, the J call TRBJ1-1; D is uncertain. CDR1 is SGHAT and CDR2 is FQNNGV in the germline V gene. This CDR3 has 14 residues. V was pared by 2 bases and J by 0 bases, with 7 bases between.

Only one count was recorded for this clone. The genes are TRBV28 and TRBJ2-2; no reliable D call. Germline values: CDR1 MDHEN, CDR2 SYDVKM. The V end lost 3 bases, the J end lost 4 bases, and 15 bases lay between the germline ends. The CDR3 length is 16 residues. This CDR3 is CASSLVTALGTGELFF. In nucleotides, the CDR3 is TGTGCCAGCAGTTTGGTCACAGCCCTAGGCACCGGGGAGCTGTTTTTT.